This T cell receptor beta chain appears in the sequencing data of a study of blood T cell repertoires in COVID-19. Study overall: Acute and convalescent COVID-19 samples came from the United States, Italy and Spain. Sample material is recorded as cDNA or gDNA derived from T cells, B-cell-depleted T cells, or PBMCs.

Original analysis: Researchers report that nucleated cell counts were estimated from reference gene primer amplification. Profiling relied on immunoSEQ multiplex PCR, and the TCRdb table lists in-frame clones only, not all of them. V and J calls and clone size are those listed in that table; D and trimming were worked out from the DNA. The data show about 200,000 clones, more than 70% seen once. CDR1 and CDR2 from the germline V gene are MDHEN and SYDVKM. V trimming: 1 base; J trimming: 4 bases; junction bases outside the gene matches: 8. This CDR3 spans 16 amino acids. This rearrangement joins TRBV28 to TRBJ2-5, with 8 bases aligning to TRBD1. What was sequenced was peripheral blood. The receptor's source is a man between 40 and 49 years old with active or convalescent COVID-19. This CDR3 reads CASSLFRTGISETQYF. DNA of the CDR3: TGTGCCAGCAGTTTATTTCGGACAGGGATTTCAGAGACCCAGTACTTC.